These 27 T cell receptor beta chains came from one sample sequenced in a study of a mutant IDH1 vaccine in newly diagnosed glioma. As for time point: week 5, during vaccination. All doses held 300 ug of mutant IDH1 20-mer peptide, with topical imiquimod. The protocol was immunoSEQ multiplex PCR, while the TCRdb copy is restricted to in-frame clones and leaves out a portion. The sample carries some 55,000 clones, approximately 90% recorded once. Antigens for these TCRs are unknown. Sequenced material: PBMCs, taken from a glioma patient whose treatment included an IDH1 peptide vaccine. The receptors here all came from a woman between 35 and 50 years old with glioma.

V and J are TRBV30 and TRBJ1-4; D remains unclear. V lost 5 bases, J lost 0 bases, and 1 base lay in between. Germline values: CDR1 GTSNPN, CDR2 SVGIG (reference sequence). The CDR3 totals 11 residues. CDR3 sequence (DNA): TGTGCCTGGGCAACTAATGAAAAACTGTTTTTT. It yields the protein CAWATNEKLFF.

CDR3: CASSQEVRGADTGELFF. The CDR3 DNA follows: TGTGCCAGCAGCCAAGAGGTCAGGGGGGCCGACACCGGGGAGCTGTTTTTT. The chain uses TRBV4-2 and TRBJ2-2; possible D gene TRBD1, 7 bases. Trimming pared 0 bases from V and 3 bases from J, leaving 14 bases between. The CDR3 covers 17 residues. Germline V gene sequence: CDR1 LGHNA, CDR2 YNFKEQ.

This clone is a singleton in its sample. The chain carries TRBV5-4 and TRBJ2-1; tentatively, D is TRBD1 (7 bases). The CDR3 totals 13 residues. V lost 4 bases and J lost 13, with 18 bases in between. Germline V CDR1 and CDR2: SGHNT, YYREEE (reference sequence). As DNA, the CDR3 is TGTGCCAGCAGCGAAACAGGGGACTTGACTCAGTTCTTC. It specifies CASSETGDLTQFF.

V usage is TRBV2 and J usage is TRBJ2-5, with 7 bases lining up with TRBD2. This CDR3 region has 15 residues. V trimming: 6 bases; J trimming: 2 bases; junction bases outside the gene matches: 9. Germline assignment: CDR1 SNHLY and CDR2 FYNNEI. This CDR3 reads CASRMSRGIQETQYF. The CDR3, as DNA: TGTGCCAGCAGAATGTCGCGGGGGATACAAGAGACCCAGTACTTC.

The chain uses TRBV13 and TRBJ2-7, with D tentatively TRBD2 (7 bases). Per the germline V gene, CDR1 is PRHDT and CDR2 is FYEKMQ (reference sequence). Trimming shortened V by 5 bases and J by 4 bases, and 21 bases separated the two germline ends. This CDR3 contains 16 residues. The CDR3 loop is CASSGNLWGGRYEQYF. The CDR3 bases are TGTGCCAGCAGCGGGAACCTATGGGGGGGCAGATACGAGCAGTACTTC. The whole variable domain, remainder taken from reference TRBV13 and TRBJ2-7, is AAGVIQSPRHLIKEKRETATLKCYPIPRHDTVYWYQQGPGQDPQFLISFYEKMQSDKGSIPDRFSAQQFSDYHSELNMSSLELGDSALYFCASSGNLWGGRYEQYFGPGTRLTVT.

V and J are TRBV18 and TRBJ2-4; 8 nucleotides agree with TRBD2. V lost 0 bases, J lost 0 bases, and 1 base stayed unmatched. The CDR3 contains 16 residues. Germline values: CDR1 KGHSH, CDR2 LQKENI. CDR3 DNA sequence: TGTGCCAGCTCACCACCTAGCGGGGTAGCCAAAAACATTCAGTACTTC. Protein product: CASSPPSGVAKNIQYF.

The CDR3 nucleotides read TGTGCCAGCAGTGAGATGGGCTCTGGAAACACCATATATTTT. Its translation: CASSEMGSGNTIYF. The chain joins TRBV6-1 to TRBJ1-3; no firm D call. The ends were cut back, 3 bases at V and 0 bases at J, with 6 bases in the middle. The CDR3 sequence is 14 residues long. Germline-derived CDR1 and CDR2 are MNHNS and SASEGT.

This clone was detected once. The CDR3 sequence: CASSLRNSKETQYF. The CDR3 nucleotides read TGTGCCAGCAGCCTCCGGAACTCAAAAGAGACCCAGTACTTC. The V call is TRBV5-4, the J call TRBJ2-5, with D unclear. V lost 4 bases, J lost 3 bases, and 13 bases lay in between. CDR1 SGHNT and CDR2 YYREEE come from the germline V gene (reference sequence). The CDR3 is made up of 14 amino acids.

The chain uses TRBV27 and TRBJ2-1, with D perhaps TRBD1 or TRBD2 (5 bases each). The CDR3 covers 15 residues. CDR1 is MNHEY, CDR2 SMNVEV, per germline (reference sequence). Deletions cut 6 bases from V and 7 bases from J, with 19 bases between. CDR3 nucleotides: TGTGCCAGCAGCCCTGAGGGGACCCCAAGGAATGAGCAGTTCTTC. It specifies CASSPEGTPRNEQFF.

This clone was detected once. The chain joins TRBV5-6 to TRBJ2-7; TRBD2 matches 13 bases. V trimming: 0 bases; J trimming: 2 bases; junction bases outside the gene matches: 5. This CDR3 is built from 17 residues. Germline lookup yields CDR1 SGHDT and CDR2 YYEEEE. The CDR3 DNA reads TGTGCCAGCAGCTTGGGACTAGCGGGGGGTCGCGCCTACGAGCAGTACTTC. As protein: CASSLGLAGGRAYEQYF.

This chain links TRBV10-2 with TRBJ2-7, with D tentatively TRBD2 (6 bases). V lost 8 bases and J 1 base, leaving 12 bases between the germline ends. Germline V gene sequence: CDR1 WSHSY, CDR2 SAAADI. The CDR3 has 13 amino acids. The CDR3 sequence: CASGGTGSYEQYF. The CDR3 nucleotides are TGCGCCAGCGGCGGGACGGGATCCTACGAGCAGTACTTC.

The chain recombines TRBV13 with TRBJ2-2, with D uncertain. The CDR3 is 15 amino acids. Trimming removed 1 base at V and 1 base at J, with 7 bases between. Germline assignment: CDR1 PRHDT and CDR2 FYEKMQ (reference sequence). The CDR3 loop reads CASSLVAENTGELFF. In DNA form, the CDR3 reads TGTGCCAGCAGCTTAGTGGCAGAGAACACCGGGGAGCTGTTTTTT.

This clone was observed a handful of times. V gene TRBV7-9 combines with J gene TRBJ2-1; 8 bases map to TRBD1. V shed 8 bases and J 3 bases; nucleotides not matched to a gene: 0. The germline gives CDR1 SEHNR, CDR2 FQNEAQ (reference sequence). The CDR3 totals 12 residues. The CDR3 DNA follows: TGTGCCAGCGACAGGGGCTACAATGAGCAGTTCTTC. It translates to CASDRGYNEQFF.

This clone was seen a single time. In DNA, the CDR3 is TGCGCCAGCAGCCAAGGTCCGGTACAGGGGGCAGGGGGTACTGAAGCTTTCTTT. This gives the protein CASSQGPVQGAGGTEAFF. The chain carries TRBV4-3 and TRBJ1-1; TRBD1 matches 9 bases. In germline, CDR1 is LGHNA, CDR2 YSLEER. CDR3 length: 18 amino acids. V gave up 1 base and J gave up 5 bases; unmatched junction bases: 14.

J is TRBJ1-2 and V is TRBV11-2, with 8 bases aligning to TRBD1. The CDR3 sequence is 15 residues long. V was pared by 0 bases and J by 4 bases, with 4 bases of the junction left unmatched. Germline values: CDR1 SGHAT, CDR2 FQNNGV. The CDR3 sequence: CASSLDSGGFYGYTF. Written as DNA, the CDR3 is TGTGCCAGCAGCTTAGATTCAGGGGGCTTCTATGGCTACACCTTC.

There are a few counts of this clone. The chain employs TRBV6-5 and TRBJ1-2; D is possibly TRBD1 (6 bases). Germline-derived CDR1 and CDR2 are MNHEY and SVGAGI. V was pared by 5 bases and J by 5 bases, with 9 bases between. CDR3 length: 12 amino acids. CDR3 loop: CASSLQGYGYTF. The CDR3 DNA is TGTGCCAGCAGTCTCCAGGGGTATGGCTACACCTTC.

The V and J genes are TRBV19 and TRBJ1-2; D is undetermined. CDR1 is LNHDA and CDR2 is SQIVND in the germline V gene (reference sequence). CDR3 length: 13 residues. V was cut by 3 bases and J by 4 bases, with 9 bases left in between. The CDR3 DNA reads TGTGCCAGTAGTATGTATAGCAGCTATGGCTACACCTTC. Protein product: CASSMYSSYGYTF.

This clone was counted once. In DNA form, the CDR3 reads TGCGCCAGCAGCCAGCCACTAGCGGGAGGCTGGAGTGAGCAGTTCTTC. Its protein product is CASSQPLAGGWSEQFF. J is TRBJ2-1 and V is TRBV4-1; 12 bases line up with TRBD2. The germline V gene encodes CDR1 MGHRA and CDR2 YSYEKL. This CDR3 spans 16 amino acids. The trim removed 3 bases at V and 9 bases at J, leaving 9 bases unmatched.

The chain uses TRBV28 and TRBJ1-2; 12 positions match TRBD1. With V trimmed by 5 bases and J by 5 bases, 9 bases remained unmatched. The CDR3 has 16 amino acids. Germline V gene lookup returns CDR1 MDHEN and CDR2 SYDVKM. In nucleotides, the CDR3 is TGTGCCAGCAGTCGTGAGGGGGACAGGGGGCAATATGGCTACACCTTC. This codes for CASSREGDRGQYGYTF.

The J gene is TRBJ2-1, the V gene TRBV6-1; maybe TRBD2 (6 bases). The CDR3 runs 14 residues. Germline V gives CDR1 MNHNS, CDR2 SASEGT. The ends were cut back, 3 bases at V and 5 bases at J, with 11 bases in the middle. CDR3 in DNA: TGTGCCAGCAGTGATTCCGGGAGAAACAATGAGCAGTTCTTC. Its protein product is CASSDSGRNNEQFF.

The DNA of the CDR3 is TGTGCCACCAGCAGAGGACTAGCGGGAGTAGATGAGCAGTACTTC. It encodes CATSRGLAGVDEQYF. The chain recombines TRBV15 with TRBJ2-7; TRBD2 matches at 12 bases. The J segment lost 7 bases and the V segment lost 1 base, leaving 5 bases of the junction unmatched. Germline values: CDR1 LNHNV, CDR2 YYDKDF (reference sequence). The CDR3 spans 15 residues.

This chain connects TRBV5-4 to TRBJ1-3; maybe TRBD1 (5 bases). Germline CDR1 SGHNT, CDR2 YYREEE (reference sequence). This CDR3 contains 14 residues. Trimming shortened V by 4 bases and J by 2 bases, and 10 bases separated the two germline ends. DNA of the CDR3: TGTGCCAGCAGCCACAGGTCCACTGGAAACACCATATATTTT. Its translation: CASSHRSTGNTIYF.

The chain is built from TRBV7-2 and TRBJ1-5; perhaps TRBD1 as D (6 bases). Looked up from germline, CDR1 is SGHTA and CDR2 is FQGNSA. This CDR3 has 13 residues. V lost 9 bases to trimming and J lost 6 bases, with 15 bases between them. CDR3 protein: CASSQGGGQPQHF. In DNA form, the CDR3 reads TGTGCCAGTTCACAGGGAGGAGGTCAGCCCCAGCATTTT.

Concerning this clone itself: This CDR3 is also generated by other DNA sequences in the sample. V is TRBV7-9 and J is TRBJ2-7, with 9 positions matching TRBD2. V dropped 6 bases and J dropped 0; count of bases not matched to a gene: 3. There are 14 residues in the CDR3. Germline-derived CDR1 and CDR2 are SEHNR and FQNEAQ (reference sequence). CDR3 nucleotides: TGTGCCAGCAGTCTAGCGGGGCTCTCCTACGAGCAGTACTTC. It codes for CASSLAGLSYEQYF.

The chain links TRBV9 to TRBJ1-1, with 7 bases aligning to TRBD1. Unmatched junction bases numbered 4, after V lost 4 bases and J lost 1 base. CDR1 is SGDLS and CDR2 is YYNGEE in the germline V gene. CDR3 length: 14 residues. The CDR3: CASSSRTGNTEAFF. The CDR3 DNA follows: TGTGCCAGCAGCTCTCGGACAGGGAACACTGAAGCTTTCTTT.

This chain links TRBV19 with TRBJ2-2; TRBD2 matches at 12 bases. The CDR3 contains 18 residues. Germline V gene sequence: CDR1 LNHDA, CDR2 SQIVND (reference sequence). The J segment lost 0 bases and the V segment lost 1 base, leaving 3 bases of the junction unmatched. The CDR3 DNA is TGTGCCAGTAGTATAGGGCTAGCGGGAGGGCCGAACACCGGGGAGCTGTTTTTT. Translating it yields CASSIGLAGGPNTGELFF.

CDR3 protein: CASTQGAKAFF. CDR3 nucleotide sequence: TGTGCCAGCACCCAAGGGGCGAAAGCTTTCTTT. The genes are TRBV5-6 and TRBJ1-1; D might be TRBD1 (5 bases). Trimming pared 6 bases from V and 9 bases from J, leaving 12 bases between. CDR1 is SGHDT and CDR2 is YYEEEE in the germline V gene. This CDR3 region has 11 residues.